The 25 T cell receptor beta chains below come from one sample, sequenced in a study of T cell clonality in common variable immunodeficiency. Assay used: immunoSEQ multiplex PCR; TCRdb lists only in-frame clones, some missing. This sample comprises 42,000 or so clones, none seen once only. The sequencing sample was made of peripheral blood mononuclear cells. These receptors came from a person aged 18 to 75 in good health.

This clone appeared many times. The read gets to within 3 residues of the CDR3 end, and the germline J gene fills in the rest. The rearrangement uses TRBV5-1 and TRBJ1-1, with a weak D call TRBD1 (6 bases). The ends were cut back, 3 bases at V and 1 base at J, with 10 bases in the middle. CDR3 length: 14 amino acids. Per germline, CDR1 SGHRS and CDR2 YFSETQ. CDR3 amino acids: CASSSGTPNTEAFF. The CDR3 bases that were read are TGCGCCAGCAGCTCCGGGACACCGAACACTGAA.

This clone was counted at least ten times. The CDR3 end falls 3 residues outside the read, so it is completed with the germline J gene. V is TRBV20-1 and J is TRBJ2-1; 10 nucleotides match TRBD2. V trimming: 3 bases; J trimming: 3 bases; junction bases outside the gene matches: 5. The CDR3 is made up of 15 amino acids. The germline V gene has CDR1 DFQATT and CDR2 SNEGSKA (reference sequence). The sequenced CDR3 bases are TGCAGTGCTAGTGGGACTAGCGCACTCTACAATGAG. This codes for CSASGTSALYNE. The CDR3 in its entirety is CSASGTSALYNEQFF.

This clone occurred a few times. Sequencing ends 3 residues short of the CDR3 end; the germline J gene provides the rest. V gene TRBV6-2 or TRBV6-3 combines with J gene TRBJ1-5; 9 bases align to TRBD1. In germline, CDR1 is MNHEY, CDR2 SVGEGT. The V segment lost 5 bases and the J segment 6 bases; nucleotides outside the gene matches: 5. The CDR3 is 14 amino acids. The CDR3 bases that were read are TGTGCCAGCAGTACAGGGGGCGGGGGTCAGCCC. It specifies CASSTGGGGQP. The complete CDR3 protein is CASSTGGGGQPQHF.

This clone was recorded at least ten times. The read stops 3 residues short of the end of the CDR3; the missing end is completed from the germline J gene. This chain connects TRBV5-1 to TRBJ1-6, with 7 bases fitting TRBD1. This CDR3 is 14 amino acids long. V shed 5 bases, J shed 8 bases, and the junction held 7 bases outside the gene matches. CDR1 and CDR2 from the germline V gene are SGHRS and YFSETQ. The CDR3 reads CASRGDRADSPLHF. Partial CDR3 DNA: TGCGCCAGCAGAGGTGACAGGGCGGATTCACCC.

This clone was counted at least ten times. The missing CDR3 end, 3 residues past where the read stops, is filled in from the germline J gene. This specimen includes other DNA sequences encoding the same CDR3. This rearrangement joins TRBV30 to TRBJ2-2, with a tentative D call TRBD2 (7 bases). This CDR3 is built from 18 residues. V was cut by 0 bases and J by 0 bases, with 17 bases left in between. Germline assignment: CDR1 GTSNPN and CDR2 SVGIG (reference sequence). CDR3 protein: CAWSVGPGGGANTGELFF. Incomplete CDR3 DNA: TGTGCCTGGAGTGTGGGACCGGGGGGCGGGGCGAACACCGGGGAG.

The sample holds many counts of this clone. The read is 3 residues too short to cover the CDR3 end, so that end is filled in from the germline J gene. V and J are TRBV9 and TRBJ2-1; D may be TRBD1 (6 bases). The germline V gene encodes CDR1 SGDLS and CDR2 YYNGEE. The CDR3 runs 15 residues. The V gene lost 0 bases and the J gene lost 2 bases, with 9 bases spanning the gap. CDR3 loop: CASSVDRVTYNEQFF. The CDR3 DNA, read in part, is TGTGCCAGCAGCGTAGACAGGGTTACCTACAATGAG. Supplemented by reference TRBV9 and TRBJ2-1, the full variable domain reads DSGVTQTPKHLITATGQRVTLRCSPRSGDLSVYWYQQSLDQGLQFLIQYYNGEERAKGNILERFSAQQFPDLHSELNLSSLELGDSALYFCASSVDRVTYNEQFFGPGTRLTVL.

As concerns this clone: The CDR3 extends 3 residues past the end of the read, so its final part is completed from the germline J gene. V gene TRBV30 combines with J gene TRBJ2-7; unclear D gene. From germline, CDR1 is GTSNPN and CDR2 SVGIG (reference sequence). This CDR3 is built from 12 residues. With 2 bases removed from V and 2 bases from J, the gap between germline ends came to 7 bases. CDR3: CAWSRVTYEQYF. Incomplete CDR3 DNA: TGTGCCTGGAGTAGGGTTACCTACGAG.

This clone was seen at least ten times. The covered CDR3 bases are TGTGCCAGCAGCTTAGTTGTGCACAATAATTCACCC. This sequence encodes CASSLVVHNNSP. The CDR3 in full is CASSLVVHNNSPLHF. The chain carries TRBV7-2 and TRBJ1-6; no firm D call. The read halts 3 residues ahead of the CDR3 end, with the missing end drawn from the germline J gene. The CDR3 runs 15 residues. CDR1 and CDR2 from the germline V gene are SGHTA and FQGNSA. Trimming took off 1 base at V and 5 bases at J, with 9 bases between the two ends.

This clone was observed many times. Read sequence stops 3 residues before the CDR3 end, and the germline J gene provides the missing end. The chain recombines TRBV10-1 with TRBJ1-1; maybe TRBD1 (5 bases). The CDR3 spans 13 residues. The V gene lost 4 bases and the J gene lost 5 bases, with 11 bases spanning the gap. The germline V gene has CDR1 WNHNN and CDR2 SYGVQD (reference sequence). CDR3 sequence: CASSVAGETEAFF. The part of the CDR3 DNA that was read is TGCGCCAGCAGTGTTGCGGGGGAGACTGAA.

This clone appeared many times. The read is 3 residues too short to cover the CDR3 end, so that end is filled in from the germline J gene. This chain connects TRBV6-1 to TRBJ2-2; 12 bases line up with TRBD2. The length of the CDR3 is 15 residues. V trimming: 2 bases; J trimming: 6 bases; junction bases outside the gene matches: 1. Looked up from germline, CDR1 is MNHNS and CDR2 is SASEGT. The DNA read from the CDR3 is TGTGCCAGCAGTGAACTAGCGGGAGGGCCCGGGGAG. Its protein product is CASSELAGGPGE. The whole CDR3 region reads CASSELAGGPGELFF.

This clone was counted at least ten times. The sequenced fragment ends 3 residues before the CDR3 boundary, so the rest is inferred from the germline J gene. The chain couples TRBV10-3 to TRBJ2-3, with D possibly TRBD2 on 5 matching bases. The V end was cut by 2 bases, the J end by 6 bases, with 9 bases between. This CDR3 comprises 13 residues. Germline CDR1 ENHRY, CDR2 SYGVKD. The CDR3 spells CAISEGSGDTQYF. CDR3 DNA (partial): TGTGCCATCAGTGAGGGCTCGGGGGATACG.

This clone has a count of ten or more. The read falls 3 residues short of the CDR3 end, and the missing part is taken from the germline J gene. The chain couples TRBV20-1 to TRBJ1-1; 8 bases map to TRBD1. After removal of 5 bases from V and 5 bases from J, the junction contained 7 bases not matched to a gene. Germline V lookup: CDR1 DFQATT, CDR2 SNEGSKA (reference sequence). The CDR3 totals 13 residues. CDR3 sequence: CSAPKTGETEAFF. The covered CDR3 bases are TGCAGTGCTCCGAAGACAGGGGAGACTGAA.

In its sample, this clone was seen many times. One end of the junction varies from germline; a read error may be responsible. Read coverage stops 3 residues before the CDR3 terminus; the germline J gene supplies the remainder. This chain joins TRBV4-2 and TRBJ1-5; D is perhaps TRBD1 (6 bases). The CDR3 sequence is 15 residues long. Per the germline V gene, CDR1 is LGHNA and CDR2 is YNFKEQ. CDR3 sequence reads: CASSQEWGGAQPQHF. The DNA read from the CDR3 is TGCGCCAGCAGCCAAGAATGGGGGGGGGCTCAGCCC.

In this sample, this clone turned up a few times. The CDR3 is cut off 3 residues early in the read; its end comes from the germline J gene. V and J are TRBV25-1 and TRBJ2-1, with 7 bases matching TRBD2. The J segment lost 4 bases and the V segment lost 4 bases, leaving 7 bases of the junction unmatched. The germline CDR1 and CDR2 sequences are MGHDK and SYGVNS. There are 15 residues in the CDR3. The sequenced CDR3 bases are TGTGCCAGCAGTGGAACGCGGGGGTGGTACAATGAG. Its protein is CASSGTRGWYNE. The full CDR3 is CASSGTRGWYNEQFF.

This clone has a count of ten or more. The sequence runs out 3 residues before the end of the CDR3; the remainder is reconstructed from the germline J gene. The rearrangement joins TRBV20-1 to TRBJ1-2, with D uncertain. The germline V gene has CDR1 DFQATT and CDR2 SNEGSKA (reference sequence). Trimming cost V 0 bases and J 0 bases, with 14 bases left between them. The CDR3 length is 16 residues. The chain's CDR3 is CSARDKPGRTNYGYTF. The covered CDR3 bases are TGCAGTGCTAGAGATAAACCAGGCCGTACTAACTATGGC.

This clone was detected ten times or more. The CDR3 goes on 3 residues after the read ends, and that part is filled in from the germline J gene. V and J are TRBV5-1 and TRBJ2-2; TRBD1 is a possible D gene (6 bases). This CDR3 is 16 amino acids long. V was shortened by 1 base and J by 5 bases, with 15 bases between the two germline ends. Germline values: CDR1 SGHRS, CDR2 YFSETQ. CDR3 loop: CASSLSGDTLTGELFF. Incomplete CDR3 DNA: TGCGCCAGCAGCTTGTCAGGGGATACTTTAACCGGGGAG.

This clone was counted at least ten times. This CDR3 reads CASSPGQTYEQYF. CDR3 DNA, as far as it was read: TGTGCCAGCAGCCCGGGACAGACCTACGAG. The chain links TRBV7-9 to TRBJ2-7; 7 bases are shared with TRBD1. The read falls 3 residues short of the CDR3 end, and the missing part is taken from the germline J gene. CDR3 size: 13 residues. Trimming took 5 bases from V and 2 from J; bases not matched to a gene: 3. Germline V lookup: CDR1 SEHNR, CDR2 FQNEAQ (reference sequence).

In the case of this clone: The read ends 3 residues shy of where the CDR3 ends; the end is completed using the germline J gene. V gene TRBV18 combines with J gene TRBJ2-3, with D possibly matching TRBD2 (5 bases). The germline V gene has CDR1 KGHSH and CDR2 LQKENI. CDR3 length equals 14 residues. The CDR3 DNA, read in part, is TGTGCCAGCTCACCAAACCGGCCCGGGGAGACG. This translates into CASSPNRPGET. Given in full, the CDR3 is CASSPNRPGETQYF.

This clone has ten or more counts. The DNA ends 3 residues before the CDR3 does, and the rest of the CDR3 is filled in from the germline J gene. The chain is built from TRBV11-2 and TRBJ2-5, with D possibly matching TRBD2 (6 bases). V lost 5 bases and J 1 base, leaving 11 bases between the germline ends. The CDR3 loop spans 14 amino acids. Germline assignment: CDR1 SGHAT and CDR2 FQNNGV. The covered CDR3 bases are TGTGCCAGCAGCCGATCTAGCGCCCAAGAGACC. This sequence encodes CASSRSSAQET. The CDR3, in full, reads CASSRSSAQETQYF. Filled out from reference TRBV11-2 and TRBJ2-5, the complete variable domain reads EAGVAQSPRYKIIEKRQSVAFWCNPISGHATLYWYQQILGQGPKLLIQFQNNGVVDDSQLPKDRFSAERLKGVDSTLKIQPAKLEDSAVYLCASSRSSAQETQYFGPGTRLLVL.

This clone was detected many times. The DNA ends 3 residues before the CDR3 does, and the rest of the CDR3 is filled in from the germline J gene. The V and J genes are TRBV7-9 and TRBJ1-4; 7 bases map to TRBD1. Germline V CDR1 and CDR2: SEHNR, FQNEAQ (reference sequence). Unmatched junction bases numbered 5, after V lost 3 bases and J lost 4 bases. This CDR3 region has 15 residues. The DNA read from the CDR3 is TGTGCCAGCAGCTTGTCGGGACAGAGTAATGAAAAA. It codes for CASSLSGQSNEK. The full CDR3 protein is CASSLSGQSNEKLFF.

The table lists this clone with many counts. The CDR3 end lies 3 residues beyond the end of the read and is filled in from the germline J gene. The rearrangement links TRBV12-3 or TRBV12-4 to TRBJ2-2; 16 positions match TRBD2. This CDR3 spans 17 amino acids. The J segment lost 5 bases and the V segment lost 5 bases, leaving 5 bases of the junction unmatched. The covered CDR3 bases are TGTGCCAGCAGTCTGGGGACTAGCGGGAGGGAGACCGGGGAG. Amino acids: CASSLGTSGRETGE. The entire CDR3 sequence reads CASSLGTSGRETGELFF.

There are many counts of this clone. Read sequence stops 3 residues before the CDR3 end, and the germline J gene provides the missing end. The V gene is TRBV6-1, the J gene TRBJ2-1, with a tentative D call TRBD1 (5 bases). This CDR3 comprises 14 residues. V lost 3 bases, J lost 8 bases, and 14 bases lay in between. Per germline, CDR1 MNHNS and CDR2 SASEGT. CDR3 DNA, as far as it was read: TGTGCCAGCAGTGACGTCGAGCAGGGCGATGAG. This translates into CASSDVEQGDE. The entire CDR3 reads CASSDVEQGDEQFF.

This clone has at least ten counts. The read comes to an end 3 residues before the CDR3 does, leaving the germline J gene to fill in the end. The V call is TRBV12-3 or TRBV12-4, the J call TRBJ1-1, with a tentative D call TRBD1 (6 bases). CDR3 length: 13 amino acids. The sequenced CDR3 bases are TGTGCCAGCATCCGAGCCGGGACATTGAAG. Translated: CASIRAGTLK. The full CDR3 reads CASIRAGTLKAFF.

Many counts were recorded for this clone. The read gets to within 3 residues of the CDR3 end, and the germline J gene fills in the rest. This sequence joins TRBV5-5 and TRBJ2-5, with 7 bases fitting TRBD1. From germline, CDR1 is SGHKS and CDR2 YYEKEE (reference sequence). The trim removed 3 bases at V and 7 bases at J, leaving 12 bases unmatched. The CDR3 spans 15 residues. This CDR3 reads CASSWETGSIGTQYF. Partial CDR3 DNA: TGTGCCAGCAGCTGGGAGACAGGGTCGATTGGGACC.

This clone was seen many times. The read gets to within 3 residues of the CDR3 end, and the germline J gene fills in the rest. The genes are TRBV20-1 and TRBJ1-1; 7 nucleotides match TRBD1. The CDR3 consists of 14 residues. Germline assignment: CDR1 DFQATT and CDR2 SNEGSKA (reference sequence). The part of the CDR3 DNA that was read is TGCAGTGCTAACGTGGTTCAGGGGGATGAAAAA. This translates into CSANVVQGDEK. The full CDR3 protein is CSANVVQGDEKAFF.